These 5 T cell receptor beta chains came from one sample sequenced in a study of T cells in pancreatic ductal adenocarcinoma. Method: immunoSEQ multiplex PCR; TCRdb's copy keeps in-frame clones and lacks some. The top ten hold 6% to 7% of the sample, which has some 2,300 clones, around 84% seen once. No neoadjuvant therapy was given to the selected pancreatic ductal adenocarcinoma patients before their surgery. Material: pancreatic tumor tissue. Receptor source: a human donor with pancreatic ductal adenocarcinoma.

The chain uses TRBV5-1 and TRBJ2-1; TRBD2 aligns across 11 bases. The V gene's germline CDR1 is SGHRS and CDR2 YFSETQ. The CDR3 totals 15 residues. Unmatched junction bases numbered 6, after V lost 0 bases and J lost 10 bases. The CDR3 spells CASSLEIAGGEEQFF. CDR3 nucleotides: TGCGCCAGCAGCTTGGAAATAGCGGGAGGGGAGGAGCAGTTCTTC.

The chain combines TRBV4-3 with TRBJ2-1, with D unclear. V lost 1 base and J 6 bases, leaving 10 bases between the germline ends. Germline assignment: CDR1 LGHNA and CDR2 YSLEER. This CDR3 contains 14 residues. The CDR3 protein is CASSQARASNEQFF. In nucleotides, the CDR3 is TGCGCCAGCAGCCAAGCCCGAGCGTCCAATGAGCAGTTCTTC.

The chain carries TRBV5-4 and TRBJ2-7; weak D call: TRBD2 (6 bases). The CDR3 is 15 residues long. The V end lost 4 bases, the J end lost 3 bases, and 17 bases lay between the germline ends. Germline assignment: CDR1 SGHNT and CDR2 YYREEE (reference sequence). The CDR3 reads CASSTRGSGNYEQYF. In nucleotides, the CDR3 is TGTGCCAGCAGCACCCGAGGTAGCGGCAACTACGAGCAGTACTTC.

This clone was seen a single time. This chain joins TRBV10-1 and TRBJ2-1, with D possibly matching TRBD2 (8 bases). Germline CDR1 and CDR2: WNHNN and SYGVQD (reference sequence). The V and J ends lost 7 bases and 9 bases respectively, with 13 bases between them. The CDR3 is made up of 12 amino acids. The CDR3 sequence: CASTGGDSEQFF. DNA for the CDR3: TGCGCCAGCACGGGGGGGGACAGTGAGCAGTTCTTC.

The chain is built from TRBV5-1 and TRBJ2-3; 9 positions match TRBD1. Germline CDR1 SGHRS, CDR2 YFSETQ. J lost 6 bases, V lost 4 bases, and 9 bases had no gene match. The CDR3 runs 15 residues. This CDR3 reads CASSRGTGRGDTQYF. Written as DNA, the CDR3 is TGCGCCAGCAGCCGTGGGACAGGGCGGGGGGATACGCAGTATTTT.